The entry that follows covers one TCR beta chain sequence. TCRdb's table, derived via immunoSEQ multiplex PCR, lists solely in-frame clones and lacks some. The profile shows about 40,000 clones, approximately 80% of them singletons. Samples were taken at baseline and on day 1 of cycles 4 and 7. These data are taken from a study of OX40 agonist ivuxolimab in advanced cancers. For the study at large: As their treatment, patients were administered ivuxolimab, an agonistic anti-OX40 (CD134) antibody. Age averaged about 62 years (range roughly 23 to 79), and roughly 80% were male. Patients were dosed intravenously with ivuxolimab at 0.01 to 10 mg/kg every 2 weeks.

The germline V and J ends were trimmed by 5 bases and 10 bases, with 18 bases remaining between them. This CDR3 is built from 14 residues. Germline loops: CDR1 LNHDA, CDR2 SQIVND (reference sequence). V and J are TRBV19 and TRBJ2-1; a weak D match, TRBD2 (5 bases). The clonotype comes from an adult with an advanced solid tumor such as melanoma, head and neck, liver or kidney cancer. This sample comprised CD4+ or CD8+ T cells sorted from blood, obtained in a trial of the OX40 agonist ivuxolimab. In DNA form, the CDR3 reads TGTGCCAGTAGTCCCGCCTTGACCGGGGTCGAGCAGTTCTTC. It codes for CASSPALTGVEQFF.